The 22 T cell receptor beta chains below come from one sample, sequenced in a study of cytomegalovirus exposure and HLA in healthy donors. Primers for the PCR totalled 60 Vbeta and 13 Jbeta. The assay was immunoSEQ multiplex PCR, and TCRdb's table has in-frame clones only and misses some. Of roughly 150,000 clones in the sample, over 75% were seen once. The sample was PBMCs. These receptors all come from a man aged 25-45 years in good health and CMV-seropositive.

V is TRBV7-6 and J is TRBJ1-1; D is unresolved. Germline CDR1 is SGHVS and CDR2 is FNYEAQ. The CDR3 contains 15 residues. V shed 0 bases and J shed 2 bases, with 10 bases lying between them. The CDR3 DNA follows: TGTGCCAGCAGCTTAGCGTCGGGAGTTAACACTGAAGCTTTCTTT. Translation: CASSLASGVNTEAFF.

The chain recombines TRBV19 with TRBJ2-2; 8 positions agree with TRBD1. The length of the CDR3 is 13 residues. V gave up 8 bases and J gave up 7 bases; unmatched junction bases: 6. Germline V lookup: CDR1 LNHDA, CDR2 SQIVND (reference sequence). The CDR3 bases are TGTGCCAGTCAGACAGGGGAAATCGGGGAGCTGTTTTTT. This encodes CASQTGEIGELFF. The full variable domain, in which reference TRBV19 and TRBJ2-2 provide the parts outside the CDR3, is DGGITQSPKYLFRKEGQNVTLSCEQNLNHDAMYWYRQDPGQGLRLIYYSQIVNDFQKGDIAEGYSVSREKKESFPLTVTSAQKNPTAFYLCASQTGEIGELFFGEGSRLTVL.

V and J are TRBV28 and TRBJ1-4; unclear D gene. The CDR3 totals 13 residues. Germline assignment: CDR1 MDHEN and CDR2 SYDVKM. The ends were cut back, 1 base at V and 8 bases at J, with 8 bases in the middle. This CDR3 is CASSLFLGEKLFF. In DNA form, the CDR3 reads TGTGCCAGCAGTTTATTTTTGGGCGAAAAACTGTTTTTT.

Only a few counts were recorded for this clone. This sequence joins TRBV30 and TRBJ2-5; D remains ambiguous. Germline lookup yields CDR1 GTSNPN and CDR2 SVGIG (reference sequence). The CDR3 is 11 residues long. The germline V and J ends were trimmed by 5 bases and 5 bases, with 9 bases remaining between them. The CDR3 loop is CAWAYGETQYF. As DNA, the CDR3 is TGTGCCTGGGCGTACGGGGAGACCCAGTACTTC. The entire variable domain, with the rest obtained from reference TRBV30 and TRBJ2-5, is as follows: SQTIHQWPATLVQPVGSPLSLECTVEGTSNPNLYWYRQAAGRGLQLLFYSVGIGQISSEVPQNLSASRPQDRQFILSSKKLLLSDSGFYLCAWAYGETQYFGPGTRLLVL.

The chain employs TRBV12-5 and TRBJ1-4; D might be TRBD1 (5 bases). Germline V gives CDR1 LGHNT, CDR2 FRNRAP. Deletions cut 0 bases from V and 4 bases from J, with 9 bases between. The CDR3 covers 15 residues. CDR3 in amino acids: CASGLVTGDNEKLFF. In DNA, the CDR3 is TGTGCTAGTGGTTTGGTAACGGGGGATAATGAAAAACTGTTTTTT. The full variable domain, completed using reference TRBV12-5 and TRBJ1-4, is DARVTQTPRHKVTEMGQEVTMRCQPILGHNTVFWYRQTMMQGLELLAYFRNRAPLDDSGMPKDRFSAEMPDATLATLKIQPSEPRDSAVYFCASGLVTGDNEKLFFGSGTQLSVL.

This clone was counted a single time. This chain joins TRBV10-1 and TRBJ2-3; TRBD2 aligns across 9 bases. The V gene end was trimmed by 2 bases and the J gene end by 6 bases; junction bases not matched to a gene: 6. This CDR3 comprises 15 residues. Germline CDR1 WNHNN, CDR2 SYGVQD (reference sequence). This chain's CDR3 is CASSERSGGWDTQYF. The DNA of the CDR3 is TGCGCCAGCAGTGAGCGGAGCGGGGGGTGGGATACGCAGTATTTT.

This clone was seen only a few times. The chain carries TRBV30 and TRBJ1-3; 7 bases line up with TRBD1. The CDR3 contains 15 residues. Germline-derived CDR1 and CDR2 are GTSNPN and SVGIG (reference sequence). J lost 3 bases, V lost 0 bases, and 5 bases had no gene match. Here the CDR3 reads CAWSVHRGIGNTIYF. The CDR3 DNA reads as TGTGCCTGGAGTGTACACAGGGGTATTGGAAACACCATATATTTT.

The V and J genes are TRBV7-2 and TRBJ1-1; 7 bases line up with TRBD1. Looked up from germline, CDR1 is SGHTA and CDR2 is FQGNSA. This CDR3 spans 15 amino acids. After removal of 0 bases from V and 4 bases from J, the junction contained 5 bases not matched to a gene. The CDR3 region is CASSLAQGGGTEAFF. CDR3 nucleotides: TGTGCCAGCAGCTTAGCGCAGGGGGGCGGCACTGAAGCTTTCTTT.

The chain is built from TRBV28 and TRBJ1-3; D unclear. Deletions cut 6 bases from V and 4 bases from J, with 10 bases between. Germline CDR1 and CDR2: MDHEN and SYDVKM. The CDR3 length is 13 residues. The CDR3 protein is CASRTLGGNTIYF. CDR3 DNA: TGTGCCAGCAGGACCCTCGGGGGAAACACCATATATTTT.

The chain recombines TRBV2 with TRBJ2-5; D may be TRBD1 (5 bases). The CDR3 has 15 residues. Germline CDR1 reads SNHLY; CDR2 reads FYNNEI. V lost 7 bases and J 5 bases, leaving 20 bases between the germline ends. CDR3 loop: CASNFDSVAGETQYF. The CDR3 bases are TGTGCCAGCAATTTTGACAGTGTGGCTGGGGAGACCCAGTACTTC.

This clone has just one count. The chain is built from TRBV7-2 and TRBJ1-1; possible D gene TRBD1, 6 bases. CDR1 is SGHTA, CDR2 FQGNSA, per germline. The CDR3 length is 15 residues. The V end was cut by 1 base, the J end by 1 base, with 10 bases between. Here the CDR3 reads CASSLEGGGNTEAFF. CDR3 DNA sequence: TGTGCCAGCAGCTTAGAAGGGGGGGGGAACACTGAAGCTTTCTTT.

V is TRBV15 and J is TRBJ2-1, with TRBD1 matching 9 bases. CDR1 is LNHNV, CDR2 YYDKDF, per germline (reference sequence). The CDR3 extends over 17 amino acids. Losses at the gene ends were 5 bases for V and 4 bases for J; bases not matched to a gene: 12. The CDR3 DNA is TGTGCCACCAGCTCGGGACAGGGAAAGACTTCTTACAATGAGCAGTTCTTC. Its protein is CATSSGQGKTSYNEQFF.

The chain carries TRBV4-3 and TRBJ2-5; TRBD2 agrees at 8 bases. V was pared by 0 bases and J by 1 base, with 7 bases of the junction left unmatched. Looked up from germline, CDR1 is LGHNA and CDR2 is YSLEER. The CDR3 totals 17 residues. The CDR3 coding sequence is TGCGCCAGCAGCCAAGAGGCGGGGGGACCTCCCCAAGAGACCCAGTACTTC. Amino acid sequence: CASSQEAGGPPQETQYF.

CDR3: CASSLGYLGQGRNSPLHF. CDR3 coding DNA: TGTGCCAGCAGCTTAGGTTATCTCGGGCAGGGAAGAAATTCACCCCTCCACTTT. This chain links TRBV7-2 with TRBJ1-6, with TRBD1 as a possible D gene (5 bases). The V end was cut by 1 base, the J end by 7 bases, with 20 bases between. This CDR3 spans 18 amino acids. Per the germline V gene, CDR1 is SGHTA and CDR2 is FQGNSA.

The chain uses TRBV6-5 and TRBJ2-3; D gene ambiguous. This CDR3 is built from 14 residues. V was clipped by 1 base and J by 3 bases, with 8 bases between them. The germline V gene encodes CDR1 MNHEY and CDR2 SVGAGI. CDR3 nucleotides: TGTGCCAGCAGTTACTTGTCGGGTACAGATACGCAGTATTTT. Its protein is CASSYLSGTDTQYF.

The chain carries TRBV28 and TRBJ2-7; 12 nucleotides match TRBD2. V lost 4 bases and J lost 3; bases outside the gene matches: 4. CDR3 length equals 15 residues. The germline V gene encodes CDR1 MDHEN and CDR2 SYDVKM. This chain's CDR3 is CASSSEGLAGYEQYF. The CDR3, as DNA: TGTGCCAGCAGTTCCGAGGGACTAGCGGGCTACGAGCAGTACTTC.

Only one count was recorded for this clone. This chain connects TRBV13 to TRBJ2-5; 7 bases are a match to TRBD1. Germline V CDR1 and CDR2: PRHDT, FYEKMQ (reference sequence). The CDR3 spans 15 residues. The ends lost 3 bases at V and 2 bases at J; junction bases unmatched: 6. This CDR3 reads CASSFSARGQETQYF. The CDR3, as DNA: TGTGCCAGCAGCTTTTCGGCCAGGGGGCAAGAGACCCAGTACTTC.

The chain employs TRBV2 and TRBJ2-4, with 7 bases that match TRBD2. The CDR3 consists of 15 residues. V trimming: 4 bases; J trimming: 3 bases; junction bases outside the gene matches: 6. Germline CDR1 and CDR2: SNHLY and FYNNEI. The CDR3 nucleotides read TGTGCCAGCAGTGTAGCGGGTGAGGGCAAAAACATTCAGTACTTC. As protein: CASSVAGEGKNIQYF.

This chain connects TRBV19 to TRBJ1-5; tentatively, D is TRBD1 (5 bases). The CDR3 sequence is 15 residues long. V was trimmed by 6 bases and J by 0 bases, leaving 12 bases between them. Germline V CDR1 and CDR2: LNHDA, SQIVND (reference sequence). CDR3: CASSLGAYSNQPQHF. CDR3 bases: TGTGCCAGTAGCCTAGGGGCCTATAGCAATCAGCCCCAGCATTTT.

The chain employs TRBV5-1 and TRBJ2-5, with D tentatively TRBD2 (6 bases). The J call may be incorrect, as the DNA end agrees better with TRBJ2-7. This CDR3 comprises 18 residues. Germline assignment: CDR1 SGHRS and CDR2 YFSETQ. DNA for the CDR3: TGCGCCAGCAGCTTCTCCTCTGGAGGTGGGCGGGGCAGCTACGAGCAGTACTTC. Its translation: CASSFSSGGGRGSYEQYF.

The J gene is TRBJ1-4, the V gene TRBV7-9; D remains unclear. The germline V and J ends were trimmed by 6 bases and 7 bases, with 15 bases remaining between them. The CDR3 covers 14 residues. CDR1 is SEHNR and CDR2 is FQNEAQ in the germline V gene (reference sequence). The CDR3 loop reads CASSLSGPVEKLFF. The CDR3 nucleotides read TGTGCCAGCAGTTTAAGCGGGCCTGTTGAAAAACTGTTTTTT.

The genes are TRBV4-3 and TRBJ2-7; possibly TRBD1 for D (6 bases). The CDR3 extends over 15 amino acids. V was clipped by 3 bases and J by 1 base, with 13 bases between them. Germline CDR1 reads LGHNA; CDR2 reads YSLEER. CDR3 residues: CASSQEEGTSYEQYF. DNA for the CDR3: TGCGCCAGCAGCCAGGAAGAAGGGACATCCTACGAGCAGTACTTC.